Here is one TCR beta chain with its context. The antigen this receptor binds is unknown. Base qualities are not recorded, but no much larger clone differs from it by a single base. Cut back by 2 bases and 1 base, the V and J ends lie 15 bases apart. The cysteine opens and the phenylalanine closes a CDR3 of 15 amino acids. Only the CDR3 DNA is retained, 45 bases long and in frame from the first base. Via the germline V gene (reference sequence), CDR1 is GTSNPN and CDR2 SVGIG. Instrument on record: Illumina HiSeq 1500. TCRdb reworked the public reads: Q25 trimming with fastp, MiXCR clone assembly, productive beta chains retained. Here each entry gathers all rows of one CDR3 protein and keeps the most common genes and DNA. Recorded for this sample are hundreds of thousands of distinct CDR3 sequences; about 10% of them occurred a single time. Around 9.6% of the sample comes from the top ten. This specimen comes from a study of T cell repertoires in cytomegalovirus infection (dated by TCRdb to between 2018 and 2020). Notes on the research overall: The HLA type of each donor mattered for the analysis, because public TCR beta signatures pointed to carriage of CMV infection along with the matching HLA type. What the research found in general, with its limitations: The ex vivo response was dominated by HLA-C-restricted CMV-specific TCR beta clonotypes, and the single most frequent clonotype in two of eight donors was supplied by these HLA-C-restricted clonotypes. Cumulative frequency of public TCR beta family members discriminated carriers of CMV infection plus the relevant HLA type in this cohort and an independent 352-donor cohort.

Material for sequencing was PBMCs. This clonotype was sampled from a human donor in good health (CMV status not recorded). Some clones in this sample may be carry-over from other donors' samples. Recombination joined TRBV30 with TRBJ2-7, with no D gene named confidently. DNA sequence: TGTGCCTGGAGTTCAGAGGAATTGGGGTCCTACGAGCAGTACTTC. This encodes CAWSSEELGSYEQYF.